Here is one TCR beta chain with its context. Its antigen is still unknown. Base qualities are missing; no much larger clone stands one base away. Spanning cysteine to phenylalanine, the CDR3 consists of 14 amino acids. The CDR3 DNA has 42 bases and is translated from base 1. V loses 4 bases of germline sequence and J loses 1 base, and the interval between the two ends is 9 bases. From a lookup of the germline V gene, CDR1 and CDR2 are SGHDT and YYEEEE. Healthy HIV-negative adults with no recently reported acute infections or vaccinations were included as donors. Only Caucasian adults living in Nashville, Tennessee, USA were represented among the donors. CD4+ T cells were enriched by magnetic negative selection; naive cells were then positively selected on CD45RA, and the negative fraction formed the memory subset. Blood was obtained by leukapheresis, after which PBMCs were separated by Ficoll-Histopaque density gradient centrifugation and cryopreserved in liquid nitrogen vapor phase. Purity and quantity of every magnetically sorted T cell population were checked by analytical flow cytometry. Each sorted fraction had its genomic DNA isolated and then quantified by UV absorbance on a Nanodrop 2000c.

TCR CDR3 regions were amplified from genomic DNA by multiplex PCR using the deep immunoSEQ assay. Genomic DNA extracted from each cell subset was distributed evenly over all wells of several immunoSEQ 96-well plates, and each plate served as one replicate. For sorted subsets, roughly 200 ng of genomic DNA, equivalent to 30,000 or so T cell genomes, went into each replicate PCR. Purified libraries were measured with a Qubit 3.0 fluorometer, size-checked on a Bioanalyzer 2100, and measured again with the KAPA Library Quantification kit. A separate single-read 150-cycle Illumina NextSeq 550 flow cell was used to sequence each immunoSEQ 96-well plate. Per the source publication's procedure: Because only junctional sequences without quality scores were contained in the immunoSEQ output, filtering matching that applied to full-length reads could not be performed. To assign V/J genes and CDR3, sequences were annotated against IMGT germline references using PyIR, a Python wrapper for IgBLAST v1.9. Any read was removed if the V/J assignment was weak (E-value above 1e-6), the CDR3 was missing, or the read contained stop codons, out-of-frame junctions, or ambiguous translated residues. V3J clonotypes were defined as sequences sharing the same inferred V gene, J gene, and CDR3 amino acid sequence. Percentage overlap between repertoires was calculated by dividing the number of shared unique clonotypes by the size of the smaller repertoire. RTK rarefaction, the Chao1 estimator, and Recon v2.1 estimates of unobserved clonotypes were used to assess repertoire richness. OLGA was used to compute generation probabilities for all TCRbeta clonotypes that the gDNA method yielded from a handful of donors. The source is immuneACCESS, and TCRdb retained only in-frame sequences with V and J called. Part of the clones is not carried over; for the studies checked, unresolved V genes explain less than half of this, and the remainder is unexplained. D and trimming were read from the DNA, whereas the V and J calls and clone size are those reported in that table. For this sample the table gives 2 million to 2.5 million clones, of which around 93% were detected only once. 0.3% to 0.4% of the sample comes from the top ten.

These data belong to a study of shared clonotypes between healthy human individuals (dated by TCRdb to the early 2020s). With regard to the full study: The cohort included three men and a couple of women between 18 and 49 years of age. Per donor, three plates each were used for CD4 naive and CD4 memory, two for CD8 naive, and one for CD8 memory. Different laboratories and diverse techniques were used to prepare libraries and sequence TCR repertoires, to increase sequencing depth and limit assay-specific biases. Leukapheresis yielded between about 0.94 and 10 billion PBMCs per donor. To estimate repertoire size and how much clonotype sharing occurs between individuals, the study deeply sequenced the blood TCR repertoires of 5 or 6 healthy adults.

The full study reports these points: About 5% of naive CD4, 3% to 3.5% of naive CD8, about 2.5% of memory CD4, and 0.35% to 0.4% of memory CD8 clonotypes were shared across several donors. Naive subsets generally had larger estimated clonotype richness than memory subsets. Sampling was limited to blood, and TCR repertoires in tissue likely differ from TCR repertoires in blood. Based on pairwise subsampling, the degree of clonotype sharing among donors was expected to be affected by sequencing depth. Because the study included a small number of donors, the genetic and exposure-history diversity represented was limited. Higher generation probabilities were observed for clonotypes shared by all four sorted-subset donors than for non-shared clonotypes. Rarefaction of sorted-subset datasets indicated incomplete sequencing despite the large sequencing depth.

This receptor was identified in a man aged 18-30 years in good health. Some clones in this sample may be carry-over from other donors' samples. The rearranged chain carries TRBV5-6 and TRBJ2-1, with no confident D gene call. The sample comprised naive CD4+ T cells from PBMCs. The cell subset or site tag for this specimen amounts to: CD45RA+ positively selected. The CDR3 sequence is CASSPVGSYNEQFF. The bases read TGTGCCAGCAGCCCCGTGGGGTCCTACAATGAGCAGTTCTTC. The reference TRBV5-6 and TRBJ2-1 proteins fill in what lies around the CDR3, so the full variable domain reads DAGVTQSPTHLIKTRGQQVTLRCSPKSGHDTVSWYQQALGQGPQFIFQYYEEEERQRGNFPDRFSGHQFPNYSSELNVNALLLGDSALYLCASSPVGSYNEQFFGPGTRLTVL.